The T cell receptor (beta chain) under discussion was sequenced for a study of blood T cell repertoires in COVID-19. Across the study: The cDNA or gDNA used as material had been derived from T cells, B-cell-depleted T cells, or PBMCs.

This clone was recorded once. Methods used by the authors: Counts of nucleated cells, estimated from reference gene primer amplification, were obtained. Clones were read by immunoSEQ multiplex PCR, and TCRdb kept only the in-frame ones, dropping some. V, J and clone size are those of that table, while D and trimming were read from the DNA. The table has about 120,000 clones, approximately 90% seen once; the top ten hold under 6%. Germline V gene lookup returns CDR1 SGHTA and CDR2 FQGNSA. There are 15 residues in the CDR3. The trim removed 5 bases at V and 4 bases at J, leaving 10 bases unmatched. J is TRBJ1-2 and V is TRBV7-2; TRBD1 agrees at 7 bases. The TCR was taken from a woman aged 50 to 60 with acute or convalescent COVID-19. Sample: peripheral blood. The DNA for the CDR3 is TGTGCCAGCAGCACCCGACAGGGCCTGAGCTATGGCTACACCTTC. It codes for CASSTRQGLSYGYTF.